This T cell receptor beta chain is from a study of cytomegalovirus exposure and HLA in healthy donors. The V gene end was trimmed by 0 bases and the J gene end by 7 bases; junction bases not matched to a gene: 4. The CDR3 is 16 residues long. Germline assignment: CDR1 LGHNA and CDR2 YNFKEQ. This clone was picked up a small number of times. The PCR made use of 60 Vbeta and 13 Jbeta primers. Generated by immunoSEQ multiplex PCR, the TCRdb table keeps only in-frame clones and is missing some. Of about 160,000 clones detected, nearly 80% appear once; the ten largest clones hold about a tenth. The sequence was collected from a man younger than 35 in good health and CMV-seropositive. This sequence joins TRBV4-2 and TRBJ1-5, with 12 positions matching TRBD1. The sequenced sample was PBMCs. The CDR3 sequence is CASSQDFGTGGQPQHF. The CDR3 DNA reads TGTGCCAGCAGCCAAGATTTTGGGACAGGGGGCCAGCCCCAGCATTTT.